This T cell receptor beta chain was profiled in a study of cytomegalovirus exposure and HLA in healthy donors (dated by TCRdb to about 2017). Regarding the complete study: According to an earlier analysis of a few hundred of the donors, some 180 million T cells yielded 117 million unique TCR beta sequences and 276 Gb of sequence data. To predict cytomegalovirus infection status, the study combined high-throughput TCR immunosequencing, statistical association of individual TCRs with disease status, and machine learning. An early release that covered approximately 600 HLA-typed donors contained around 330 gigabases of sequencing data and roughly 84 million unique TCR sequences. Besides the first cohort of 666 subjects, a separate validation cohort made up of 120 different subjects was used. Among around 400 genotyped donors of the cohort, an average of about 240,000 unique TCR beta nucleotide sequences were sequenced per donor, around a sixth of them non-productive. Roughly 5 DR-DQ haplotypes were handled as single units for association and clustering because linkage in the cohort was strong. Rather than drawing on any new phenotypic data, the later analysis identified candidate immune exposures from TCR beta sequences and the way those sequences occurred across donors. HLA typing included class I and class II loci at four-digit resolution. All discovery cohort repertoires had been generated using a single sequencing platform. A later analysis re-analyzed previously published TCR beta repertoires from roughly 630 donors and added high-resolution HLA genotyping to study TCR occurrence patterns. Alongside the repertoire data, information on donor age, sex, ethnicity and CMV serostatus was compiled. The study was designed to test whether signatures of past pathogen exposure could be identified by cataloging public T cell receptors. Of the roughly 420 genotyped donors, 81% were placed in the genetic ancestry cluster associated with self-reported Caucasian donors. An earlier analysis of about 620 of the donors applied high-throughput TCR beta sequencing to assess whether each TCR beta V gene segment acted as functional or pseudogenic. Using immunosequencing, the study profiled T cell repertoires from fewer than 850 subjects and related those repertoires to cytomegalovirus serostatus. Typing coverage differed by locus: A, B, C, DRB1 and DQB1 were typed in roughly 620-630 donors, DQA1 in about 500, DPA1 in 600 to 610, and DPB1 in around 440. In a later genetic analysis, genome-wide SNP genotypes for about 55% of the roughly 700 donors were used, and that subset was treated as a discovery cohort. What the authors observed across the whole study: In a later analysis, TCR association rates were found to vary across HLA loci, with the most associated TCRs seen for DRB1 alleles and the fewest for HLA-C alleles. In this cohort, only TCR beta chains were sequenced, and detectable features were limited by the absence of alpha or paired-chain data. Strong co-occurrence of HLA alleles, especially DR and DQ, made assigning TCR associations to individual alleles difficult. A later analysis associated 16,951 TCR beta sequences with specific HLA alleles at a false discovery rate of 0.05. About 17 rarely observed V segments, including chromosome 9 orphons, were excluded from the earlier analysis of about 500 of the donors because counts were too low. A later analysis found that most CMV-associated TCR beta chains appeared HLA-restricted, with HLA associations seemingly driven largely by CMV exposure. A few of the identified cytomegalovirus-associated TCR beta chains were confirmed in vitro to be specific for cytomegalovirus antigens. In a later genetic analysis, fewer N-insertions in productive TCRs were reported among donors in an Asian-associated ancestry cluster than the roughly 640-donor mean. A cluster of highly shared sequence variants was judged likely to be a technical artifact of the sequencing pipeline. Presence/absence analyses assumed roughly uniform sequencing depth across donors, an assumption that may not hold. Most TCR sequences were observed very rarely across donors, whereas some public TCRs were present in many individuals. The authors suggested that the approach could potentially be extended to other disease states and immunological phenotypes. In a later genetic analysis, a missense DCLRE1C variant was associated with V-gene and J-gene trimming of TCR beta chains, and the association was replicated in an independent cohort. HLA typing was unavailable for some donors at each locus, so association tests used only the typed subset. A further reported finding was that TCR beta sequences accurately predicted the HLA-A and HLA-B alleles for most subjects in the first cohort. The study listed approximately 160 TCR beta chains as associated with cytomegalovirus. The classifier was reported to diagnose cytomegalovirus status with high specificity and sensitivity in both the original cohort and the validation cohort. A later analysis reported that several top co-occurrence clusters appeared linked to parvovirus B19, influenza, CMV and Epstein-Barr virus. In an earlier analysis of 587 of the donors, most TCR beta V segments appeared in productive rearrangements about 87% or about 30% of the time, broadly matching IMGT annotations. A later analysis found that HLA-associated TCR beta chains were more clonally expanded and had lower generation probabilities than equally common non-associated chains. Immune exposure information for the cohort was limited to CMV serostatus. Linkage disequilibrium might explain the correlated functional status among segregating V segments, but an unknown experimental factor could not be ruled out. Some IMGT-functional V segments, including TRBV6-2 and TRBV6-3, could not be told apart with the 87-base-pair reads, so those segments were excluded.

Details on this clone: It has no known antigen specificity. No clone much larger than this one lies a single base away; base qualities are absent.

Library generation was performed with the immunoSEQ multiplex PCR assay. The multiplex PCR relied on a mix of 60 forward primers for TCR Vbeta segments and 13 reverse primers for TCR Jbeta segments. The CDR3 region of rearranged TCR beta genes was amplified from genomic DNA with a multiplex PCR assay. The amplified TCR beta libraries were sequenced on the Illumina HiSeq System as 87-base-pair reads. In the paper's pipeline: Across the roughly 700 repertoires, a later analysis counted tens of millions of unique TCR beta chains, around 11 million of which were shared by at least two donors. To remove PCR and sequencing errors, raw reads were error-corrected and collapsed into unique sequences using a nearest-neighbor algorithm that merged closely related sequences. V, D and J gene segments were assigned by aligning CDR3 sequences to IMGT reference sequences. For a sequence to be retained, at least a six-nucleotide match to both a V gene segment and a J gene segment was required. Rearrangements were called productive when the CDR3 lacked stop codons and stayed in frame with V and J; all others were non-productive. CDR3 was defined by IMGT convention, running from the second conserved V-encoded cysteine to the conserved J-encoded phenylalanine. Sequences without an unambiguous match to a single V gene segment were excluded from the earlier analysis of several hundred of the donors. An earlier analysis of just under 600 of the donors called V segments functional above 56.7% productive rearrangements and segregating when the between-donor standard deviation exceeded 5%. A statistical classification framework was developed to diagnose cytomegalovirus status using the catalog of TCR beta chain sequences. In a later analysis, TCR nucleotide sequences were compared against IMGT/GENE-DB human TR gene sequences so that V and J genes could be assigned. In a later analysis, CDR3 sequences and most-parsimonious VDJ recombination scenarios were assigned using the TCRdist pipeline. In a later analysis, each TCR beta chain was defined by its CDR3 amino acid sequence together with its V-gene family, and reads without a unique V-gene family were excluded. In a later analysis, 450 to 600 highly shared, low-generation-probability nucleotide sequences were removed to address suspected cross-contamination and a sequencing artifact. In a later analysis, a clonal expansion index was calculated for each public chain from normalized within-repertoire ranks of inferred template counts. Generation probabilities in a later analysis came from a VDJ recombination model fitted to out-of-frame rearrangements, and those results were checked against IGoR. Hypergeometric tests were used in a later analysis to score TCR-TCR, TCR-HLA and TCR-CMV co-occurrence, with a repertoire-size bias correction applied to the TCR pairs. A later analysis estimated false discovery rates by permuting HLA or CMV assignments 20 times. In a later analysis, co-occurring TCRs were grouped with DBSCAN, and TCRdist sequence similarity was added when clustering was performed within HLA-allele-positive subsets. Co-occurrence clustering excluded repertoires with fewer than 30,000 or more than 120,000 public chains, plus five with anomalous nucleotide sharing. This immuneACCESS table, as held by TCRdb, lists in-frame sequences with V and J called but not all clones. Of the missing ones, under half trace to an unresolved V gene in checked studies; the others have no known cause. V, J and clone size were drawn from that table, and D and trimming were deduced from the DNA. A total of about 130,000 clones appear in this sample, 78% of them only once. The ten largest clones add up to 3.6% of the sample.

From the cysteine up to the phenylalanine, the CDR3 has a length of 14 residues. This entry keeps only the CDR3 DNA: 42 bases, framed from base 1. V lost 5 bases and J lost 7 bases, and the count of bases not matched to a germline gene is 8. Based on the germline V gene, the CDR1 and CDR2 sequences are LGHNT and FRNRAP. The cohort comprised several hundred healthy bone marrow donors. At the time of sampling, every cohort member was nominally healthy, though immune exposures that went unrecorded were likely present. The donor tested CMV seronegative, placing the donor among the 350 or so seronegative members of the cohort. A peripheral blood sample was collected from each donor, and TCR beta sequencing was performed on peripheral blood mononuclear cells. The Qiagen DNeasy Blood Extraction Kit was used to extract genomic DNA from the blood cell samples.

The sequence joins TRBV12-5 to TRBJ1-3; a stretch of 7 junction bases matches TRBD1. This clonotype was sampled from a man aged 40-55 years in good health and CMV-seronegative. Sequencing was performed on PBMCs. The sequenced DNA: TGTGCTAGTGGTCTTGGACAGGATCGGAACACCATATATTTT. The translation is CASGLGQDRNTIYF.